Listed below are T cell receptor beta chains from one sample, sequenced in a study of molecular identifiers for immune sequencing clone quantification. TCRdb ran MiXCR on the PCR reads and lists one entry per CDR3 protein. This repertoire shows 490,000 or so distinct CDR3 sequences, about a quarter found once; its top ten account for 0.7% to 0.9%. Sequenced: naive CD8+ T cells from blood, with Jurkat cell RNA spiked in. Source of these receptors: a human donor in good health. Some libraries in this study had Jurkat cell RNA spiked in. Each CDR3 is given with its conserved first and last residue. A D gene is named only where the DNA matches it firmly. Size is stated for part of the rows, as once, few or many counts, or as a class when the clone is expanded.

D gene	clone size	V gene	J gene	CDR3 protein	CDR3 DNA
-	few	TRBV25-1	TRBJ2-1	CASSFGQGIRNEQFF	TGTGCCAGCAGTTTCGGCCAGGGAATTCGCAATGAGCAGTTCTTC
TRBD1	-	TRBV19	TRBJ2-7	CASSSGTGLAYEQYF	TGTGCCAGTAGCTCCGGGACAGGGTTAGCCTACGAGCAGTACTTC
-	-	TRBV19	TRBJ2-5	CASSPGLSGGTQETQYF	TGTGCCAGTAGCCCGGGACTCAGTGGGGGGACCCAAGAGACCCAGTACTTC
-	-	TRBV28	TRBJ2-2	CASSFRGLSTGELFF	TGTGCCAGCAGTTTCCGGGGGCTCAGCACCGGGGAGCTGTTTTTT
-	few	TRBV27	TRBJ2-7	CASSPTLQGIYEQYF	TGTGCCAGCAGTCCCACCCTCCAGGGAATCTACGAGCAGTACTTC
-	many	TRBV30	TRBJ2-7	CAWSVSYEQYF	TGTGCCTGGAGTGTCTCCTACGAGCAGTACTTC
TRBD1	few	TRBV23-1	TRBJ2-2	CASSHHVKLTGSAAPFANTGELFF	TGCGCCAGCAGTCACCACGTCAAACTGACAGGGAGTGCCGCCCCGTTCGCGAACACCGGGGAGCTGTTTTTT
-	few	TRBV25-1	TRBJ2-3	CASSEYGRRGALDTQYF	TGTGCCAGCAGTGAATATGGCCGGAGGGGGGCATTAGATACGCAGTATTTT
-	-	TRBV19	TRBJ1-5	CASSMFNAYSNQPQHF	TGTGCCAGTAGTATGTTTAATGCTTATAGCAATCAGCCCCAGCATTTT
-	-	TRBV30	TRBJ2-7	CAWKGYGGLEQYF	TGTGCCTGGAAGGGGTATGGGGGGCTCGAGCAGTACTTC
-	few	TRBV19	TRBJ2-7	CASSIGGSAYEQYF	TGTGCCAGTAGTATAGGGGGGTCGGCCTACGAGCAGTACTTC
-	many	TRBV4-3	TRBJ1-1	CASSQDNWSNTEAFF	TGCGCCAGCAGCCAAGATAATTGGTCGAACACTGAAGCTTTCTTT
-	-	TRBV7-9	TRBJ2-1	CASSSPPPGEQFF	TGTGCCAGCAGCTCTCCCCCCCCGGGTGAGCAGTTCTTC
TRBD1	-	TRBV7-9	TRBJ2-7	CASSPPGGMGEQYF	TGTGCCAGCAGTCCCCCAGGGGGCATGGGCGAGCAGTACTTC
-	-	TRBV5-1	TRBJ1-5	CAGGSGGNQPQHF	TGCGCCGGCGGCTCTGGGGGCAATCAGCCCCAGCATTTT
-	-	TRBV18	TRBJ1-5	CASSPATGFSQPQHF	TGTGCCAGCTCACCAGCTACAGGGTTCTCTCAGCCCCAGCATTTT
-	many	TRBV7-9	TRBJ2-4	CASSPGDKNIQYF	TGTGCCAGCAGCCCTGGGGACAAAAACATTCAGTACTTC